Listed here are 27 T cell receptor beta chains from one sample, sequenced in a study of glioma-infiltrating T cells after dendritic cell vaccination. Generated by immunoSEQ multiplex PCR, the TCRdb table keeps only in-frame clones and is missing some. The sample holds 95,000 or so clones, about 83% seen once. The specimen comprised blood, sampled before dendritic cell vaccination. Every receptor here comes from a human donor with glioblastoma.

The chain employs TRBV30 and TRBJ2-1; tentative D call: TRBD2 (6 bases). The CDR3 covers 14 residues. CDR1 and CDR2 (germline): GTSNPN, SVGIG (reference sequence). V lost 6 bases and J lost 7, with 19 bases in between. CDR3 loop: CACYIPGLHNEQFF. CDR3 nucleotides: TGTGCCTGTTATATACCGGGACTTCATAATGAGCAGTTCTTC. Together with reference TRBV30 and TRBJ2-1, the CDR3 gives the full variable domain: SQTIHQWPATLVQPVGSPLSLECTVEGTSNPNLYWYRQAAGRGLQLLFYSVGIGQISSEVPQNLSASRPQDRQFILSSKKLLLSDSGFYLCACYIPGLHNEQFFGPGTRLTVL.

Worth noting for this clone: One junction end does not reproduce the germline sequence, and a read error may be involved. This chain joins TRBV7-7 and TRBJ1-1; possible D gene TRBD1, 6 bases. Germline assignment: CDR1 SSHAT and CDR2 FNYEAQ (reference sequence). The CDR3 spans 13 residues. The CDR3 DNA follows: TGTGCTAGCAGCGCGACAGGGAACACTGAAGCTTTCTTT. Its protein is CASSATGNTEAFF.

This chain joins TRBV5-1 and TRBJ2-7, with 10 bases lining up with TRBD2. CDR3 length equals 16 residues. V trimming: 5 bases; J trimming: 6 bases; junction bases outside the gene matches: 14. CDR1 and CDR2 (germline): SGHRS, YFSETQ. CDR3 in amino acids: CASSPPGLAGALEQYF. The DNA of the CDR3 is TGCGCCAGCAGTCCCCCAGGGCTAGCGGGAGCTCTCGAGCAGTACTTC.

The V call is TRBV5-1, the J call TRBJ2-2; D unclear. V gave up 0 bases and J gave up 6 bases, with 9 bases separating them. Looked up from germline, CDR1 is SGHRS and CDR2 is YFSETQ. The CDR3 is 14 amino acids. The CDR3 sequence: CASSLAWAPGELFF. Written as DNA, the CDR3 is TGCGCCAGCAGCTTGGCCTGGGCACCCGGGGAGCTGTTTTTT.

V and J are TRBV15 and TRBJ2-7, with 7 bases identical to TRBD2. The CDR3 covers 15 residues. V shed 1 base, J shed 4 bases, and the junction held 7 bases outside the gene matches. Looked up from germline, CDR1 is LNHNV and CDR2 is YYDKDF (reference sequence). The CDR3 sequence: CATSRGRGREYEQYF. Here the CDR3 DNA reads TGTGCCACCAGCAGAGGAAGAGGGCGGGAGTACGAGCAGTACTTC.

This clone was detected only a few times. V is TRBV5-4 and J is TRBJ2-3, with 11 bases identical to TRBD2. The CDR3 sequence is 18 residues long. Germline V gene sequence: CDR1 SGHNT, CDR2 YYREEE (reference sequence). J lost 1 base, V lost 2 bases, and 9 bases had no gene match. As DNA, the CDR3 is TGTGCCAGCAGCTTTCTCGGTAGCGGGAGGGTCGGCACAGATACGCAGTATTTT. Translated: CASSFLGSGRVGTDTQYF.

By proportion, this clone is medium-sized (0.01 to 0.1%). The chain uses TRBV19 and TRBJ2-5, with D uncertain. V was trimmed by 0 bases and J by 5 bases, leaving 10 bases between them. This CDR3 is built from 14 residues. Germline V gene data show CDR1 as LNHDA and CDR2 as SQIVND (reference sequence). CDR3 residues: CASSIELLRETQYF. CDR3 sequence (DNA): TGTGCCAGTAGTATAGAACTATTGAGGGAGACCCAGTACTTC.

CDR3 DNA sequence: TGTGCCAGCAGCCGACCTGGGGGCAGCGGGAGAGTGGAGCAGTACTTC. The encoded protein is CASSRPGGSGRVEQYF. The genes are TRBV27 and TRBJ2-7, with 8 bases aligning to TRBD2. J lost 7 bases, V lost 6 bases, and 17 bases had no gene match. From germline, CDR1 is MNHEY and CDR2 SMNVEV (reference sequence). This CDR3 is built from 16 residues.

The V gene is TRBV5-5, the J gene TRBJ2-5, with D hard to call. Germline V gene sequence: CDR1 SGHKS, CDR2 YYEKEE (reference sequence). V lost 6 bases and J lost 5, with 17 bases in between. This CDR3 is 14 amino acids long. CDR3: CASTVGSSGETQYF. In DNA, the CDR3 is TGTGCCAGCACCGTGGGTTCTAGTGGGGAGACCCAGTACTTC.

This clone appeared once. The gene calls are TRBV5-5 and TRBJ1-1; 9 bases match TRBD1. With V trimmed by 4 bases and J by 5 bases, 6 bases remained unmatched. The germline gives CDR1 SGHKS, CDR2 YYEKEE (reference sequence). The CDR3 extends over 14 amino acids. The CDR3 spells CASSTTGGNTEAFF. As DNA, the CDR3 is TGTGCCAGCAGCACGACAGGGGGGAATACTGAAGCTTTCTTT.

The rearrangement links TRBV6-1 to TRBJ2-5, with 8 positions matching TRBD2. CDR3 length: 15 amino acids. J gave up 3 bases and V 6 bases, and 9 bases lay outside the gene matches. Germline V gene sequence: CDR1 MNHNS, CDR2 SASEGT. The CDR3 sequence is CASSHAHSGKETQYF. In DNA form, the CDR3 reads TGTGCCAGCAGCCACGCCCATAGCGGGAAAGAGACCCAGTACTTC.

CDR3 DNA sequence: TGCGCCAGCAGGGCAGACTATAGCAATCAGCCCCAGCATTTT. This translates into CASRADYSNQPQHF. J is TRBJ1-5 and V is TRBV5-1, with unresolved D. The CDR3 contains 14 residues. The V gene's germline CDR1 is SGHRS and CDR2 YFSETQ. Trimming removed 5 bases from V and 0 bases from J, with 9 bases in between.

This chain uses TRBV4-1 with TRBJ2-3, with 9 positions matching TRBD1. Germline loops: CDR1 MGHRA, CDR2 YSYEKL. The length of the CDR3 is 17 residues. V gave up 4 bases and J gave up 6 bases; unmatched junction bases: 14. This chain's CDR3 is CASSLSDRGRAADTQYF. DNA for the CDR3: TGCGCCAGCAGCCTTTCGGACAGGGGACGGGCGGCGGATACGCAGTATTTT.

The CDR3 DNA reads as TGTGCCAGCAGCTCGAGCCCGGATACGCAGTATTTT. Translation: CASSSSPDTQYF. The chain is built from TRBV7-2 and TRBJ2-3; unclear D gene. The CDR3 has 12 residues. V was trimmed by 4 bases and J by 6 bases, leaving 8 bases between them. Germline CDR1 and CDR2: SGHTA and FQGNSA.

This chain links TRBV30 with TRBJ2-7; 11 bases agree with TRBD2. CDR1 is GTSNPN, CDR2 SVGIG, per germline (reference sequence). V lost 8 bases, J lost 7 bases, and 7 bases stayed unmatched. The CDR3 is made up of 12 amino acids. In nucleotides, the CDR3 is TGTGCCGGGACTAGCGGCCCCATGGAGCAGTACTTC. Its translation is CAGTSGPMEQYF.

The chain has TRBV23-1 and TRBJ2-6, with a possible D match to TRBD1 (5 bases). TRBV23-1 is identified as an open reading frame with a role that is uncertain. The CDR3 totals 18 residues. V was cut by 0 bases and J by 4 bases, with 16 bases left in between. Here the CDR3 reads CASSQSGQVPRGANVLTF. In DNA, the CDR3 is TGCGCCAGCAGTCAATCGGGGCAGGTCCCTCGGGGGGCCAACGTCCTGACTTTC.

The gene calls are TRBV10-3 and TRBJ1-5; D unresolved. The V end was cut by 8 bases, the J end by 0 bases, with 8 bases between. Germline-derived CDR1 and CDR2 are ENHRY and SYGVKD. The CDR3 totals 13 residues. The CDR3 sequence is CAIGEISNQPQHF. In DNA, the CDR3 is TGTGCCATCGGGGAGATTAGCAATCAGCCCCAGCATTTT.

The chain combines TRBV2 with TRBJ2-6, with TRBD1 as a possible D gene (7 bases). CDR1 is SNHLY and CDR2 is FYNNEI in the germline V gene. V was shortened by 6 bases and J by 3 bases, with 18 bases between the two germline ends. The CDR3 loop spans 17 amino acids. Written as DNA, the CDR3 is TGTGCCAGCAGGATTCGACAGGGACTTATTGGGGCCAACGTCCTGACTTTC. The encoded protein is CASRIRQGLIGANVLTF.

The rearrangement joins TRBV18 to TRBJ2-1; 14 positions match TRBD2. Germline assignment: CDR1 KGHSH and CDR2 LQKENI. V shed 6 bases, J shed 9 bases, and the junction held 7 bases outside the gene matches. The CDR3 has 15 amino acids. The CDR3 reads CASSETSGGAGEQFF. DNA for the CDR3: TGTGCCAGCTCTGAGACTAGCGGGGGGGCCGGTGAGCAGTTCTTC.

The V call is TRBV30, the J call TRBJ2-7; possibly TRBD1 for D (5 bases). The V gene's germline CDR1 is GTSNPN and CDR2 SVGIG (reference sequence). V was pared by 5 bases and J by 2 bases, with 19 bases between. The length of the CDR3 is 15 residues. The CDR3 DNA sequence: TGTGCCTGGCTCCGAAAGGACACACCGACCTACGAGCAGTACTTC. Amino acids: CAWLRKDTPTYEQYF.

This chain uses TRBV18 with TRBJ1-2; D is unresolved. The CDR3 is made up of 13 amino acids. The V gene lost 3 bases and the J gene lost 1 base, with 6 bases spanning the gap. The V gene's germline CDR1 is KGHSH and CDR2 LQKENI. This CDR3 is CASSPQDNYGYTF. The CDR3 nucleotides are TGTGCCAGCTCACCCCAGGATAACTATGGCTACACCTTC.

This chain uses TRBV9 with TRBJ2-4; weak D call: TRBD1 (6 bases). This CDR3 comprises 13 residues. The V and J ends lost 4 bases and 7 bases respectively, with 12 bases between them. CDR1 SGDLS and CDR2 YYNGEE come from the germline V gene. In DNA, the CDR3 is TGTGCCAGCAGCCCTTCGAGGGGGAACATTCAGTACTTC. Protein sequence: CASSPSRGNIQYF.

The V call is TRBV18, the J call TRBJ1-1; a weak D match, TRBD1 (6 bases). CDR1 KGHSH and CDR2 LQKENI come from the germline V gene. The V gene lost 3 bases and the J gene lost 1 base, with 12 bases spanning the gap. The CDR3 is 15 residues long. This CDR3 is CASSPRQAPNTEAFF. In DNA form, the CDR3 reads TGTGCCAGCTCACCGAGACAGGCGCCGAACACTGAAGCTTTCTTT.

The chain carries TRBV7-2 and TRBJ2-2; possibly TRBD1 for D (6 bases). The CDR3 loop spans 13 amino acids. V lost 6 bases and J lost 1, with 6 bases in between. Germline assignment: CDR1 SGHTA and CDR2 FQGNSA. CDR3 protein: CASRGQNTGELFF. For the CDR3, the DNA is TGTGCCAGCAGGGGACAGAACACCGGGGAGCTGTTTTTT.

CDR3 in amino acids: CAAKRDRDPYEQYF. DNA for the CDR3: TGTGCAGCAAAGCGGGACAGGGACCCCTACGAGCAGTACTTC. The rearrangement joins TRBV6-5 to TRBJ2-7, with 9 nucleotides matching TRBD1. The CDR3 runs to 14 residues. CDR1 is MNHEY, CDR2 SVGAGI, per germline.

This clone was seen a handful of times. The genes are TRBV5-1 and TRBJ2-2, with 14 bases lining up with TRBD2. This CDR3 has 16 amino acids. Germline CDR1 and CDR2: SGHRS and YFSETQ. V was pared by 4 bases and J by 5 bases, with 4 bases of the junction left unmatched. The CDR3 loop reads CASSTGTSGRTGELFF. In DNA form, the CDR3 reads TGCGCCAGCAGCACCGGGACTAGCGGGAGAACCGGGGAGCTGTTTTTT. The entire variable domain, with the rest obtained from reference TRBV5-1 and TRBJ2-2, is as follows: KAGVTQTPRYLIKTRGQQVTLSCSPISGHRSVSWYQQTPGQGLQFLFEYFSETQRNKGNFPGRFSGRQFSNSRSEMNVSTLELGDSALYLCASSTGTSGRTGELFFGEGSRLTVL.

V and J are TRBV6-5 and TRBJ2-3; D remains unclear. CDR3 length: 14 amino acids. The V gene lost 6 bases and the J gene lost 0 bases, with 10 bases spanning the gap. CDR1 and CDR2 (germline): MNHEY, SVGAGI. CDR3 nucleotides: TGTGCCAGCAGCAATCGACTTAGCACAGATACGCAGTATTTT. It specifies CASSNRLSTDTQYF.